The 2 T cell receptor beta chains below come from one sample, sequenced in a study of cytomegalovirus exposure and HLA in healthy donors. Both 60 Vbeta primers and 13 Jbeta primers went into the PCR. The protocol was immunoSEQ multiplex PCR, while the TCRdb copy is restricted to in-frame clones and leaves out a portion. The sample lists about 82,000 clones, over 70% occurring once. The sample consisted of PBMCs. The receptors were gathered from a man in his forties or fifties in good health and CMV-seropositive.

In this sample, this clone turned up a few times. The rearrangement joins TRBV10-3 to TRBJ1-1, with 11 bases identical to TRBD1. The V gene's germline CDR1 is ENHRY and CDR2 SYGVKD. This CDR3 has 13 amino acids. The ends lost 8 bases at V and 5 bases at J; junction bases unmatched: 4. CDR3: CAISWDRGTEAFF. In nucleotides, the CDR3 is TGTGCCATCTCCTGGGACAGGGGGACTGAAGCTTTCTTT.

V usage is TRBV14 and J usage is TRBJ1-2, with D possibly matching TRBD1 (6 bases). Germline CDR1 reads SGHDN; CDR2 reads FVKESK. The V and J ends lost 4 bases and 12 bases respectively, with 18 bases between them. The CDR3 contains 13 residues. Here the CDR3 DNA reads TGTGCCAGCAGCCGGGCGCGAGGGGGTGAAAACACCTTC. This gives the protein CASSRARGGENTF. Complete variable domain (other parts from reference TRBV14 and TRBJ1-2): EAGVTQFPSHSVIEKGQTVTLRCDPISGHDNLYWYRRVMGKEIKFLLHFVKESKQDESGMPNNRFLAERTGGTYSTLKVQPAELEDSGVYFCASSRARGGENTFGSGTRLTVV.